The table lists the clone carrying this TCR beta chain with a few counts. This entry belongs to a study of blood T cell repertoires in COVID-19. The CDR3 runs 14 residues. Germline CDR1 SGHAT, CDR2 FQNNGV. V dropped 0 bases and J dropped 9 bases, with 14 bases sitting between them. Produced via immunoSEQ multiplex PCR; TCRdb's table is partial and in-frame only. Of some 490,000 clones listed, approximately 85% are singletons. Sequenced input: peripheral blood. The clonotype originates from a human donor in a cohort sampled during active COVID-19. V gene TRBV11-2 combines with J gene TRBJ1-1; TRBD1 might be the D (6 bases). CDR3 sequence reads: CASSLDLLGQKAFF. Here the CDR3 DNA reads TGTGCCAGCAGCTTAGACCTCTTGGGACAAAAAGCTTTCTTT.